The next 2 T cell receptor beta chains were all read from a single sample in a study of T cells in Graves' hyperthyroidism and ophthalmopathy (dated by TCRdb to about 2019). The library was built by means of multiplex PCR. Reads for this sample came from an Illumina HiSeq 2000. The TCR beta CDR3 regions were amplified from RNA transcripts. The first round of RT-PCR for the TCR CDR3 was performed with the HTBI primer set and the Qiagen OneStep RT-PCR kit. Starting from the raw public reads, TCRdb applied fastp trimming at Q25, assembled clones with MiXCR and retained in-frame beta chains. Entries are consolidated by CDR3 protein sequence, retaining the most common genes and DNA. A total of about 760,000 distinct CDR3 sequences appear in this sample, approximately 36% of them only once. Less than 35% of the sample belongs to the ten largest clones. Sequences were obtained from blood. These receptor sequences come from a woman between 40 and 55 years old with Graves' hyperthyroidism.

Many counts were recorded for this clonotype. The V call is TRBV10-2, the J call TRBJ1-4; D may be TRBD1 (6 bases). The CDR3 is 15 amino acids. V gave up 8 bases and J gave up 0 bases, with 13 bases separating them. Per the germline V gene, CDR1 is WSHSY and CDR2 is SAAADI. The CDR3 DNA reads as TGCGCCAGCTCGACAGGACCTGCAACTAATGAAAAACTGTTTTTT. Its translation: CASSTGPATNEKLFF.

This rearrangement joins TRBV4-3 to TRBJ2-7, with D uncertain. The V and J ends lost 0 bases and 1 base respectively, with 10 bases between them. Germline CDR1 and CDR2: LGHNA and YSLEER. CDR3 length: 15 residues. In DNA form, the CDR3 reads TGCGCCAGCAGCCAAGAAGCCGGTTATTCCTACGAGCAGTACTTC. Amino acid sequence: CASSQEAGYSYEQYF.